This T cell receptor (beta chain) was obtained from a study of spatial heterogeneity in lung cancer. In the study overall: The average appearance count of each unique TCR and UMI combination in raw reads was more than 8.5.

This clonotype was seen ten or more times. This sample's time point: sample taken at primary tumor resection. Material for sequencing was whole RNA from tumor, nontumor lung or frozen PBMC, left unsorted. One entry per CDR3 protein, called by TCRdb with MiXCR from the 5' RACE reads. The sample yields about 20,000 distinct CDR3 sequences, less than 6% seen once. The receptor was derived from a male donor with early-stage non-small cell lung cancer. The sequencing here drew on PBMCs, taken at surgery.

This CDR3 is CATRRPSGGADTQYF. In DNA, the CDR3 is TGTGCCACCCGAAGGCCTAGCGGGGGGGCAGATACGCAGTATTTT. The J gene is TRBJ2-3, the V gene TRBV19; 12 bases agree with TRBD2. After removal of 10 bases from V and 4 bases from J, the junction contained 9 bases not matched to a gene. The CDR3 spans 15 residues. Germline assignment: CDR1 LNHDA and CDR2 SQIVND (reference sequence).